The clone carrying this TCR beta chain was picked up many times. Its antigen remains unknown. CDR1 is SGHRS and CDR2 is YFSETQ in the germline V gene. Trimming took 4 bases from V and 2 from J, leaving 7 bases between them. This CDR3 region has 13 residues. This sample is part of a study of CD8 T cells in ankylosing spondylitis. From the 5' RACE reads, TCRdb called clonotypes with MiXCR, one entry per CDR3 protein. Found here are 250,000 to 350,000 distinct CDR3 sequences, 6.5% to 10% of them singletons; the top ten hold more than 12%. Findings and limits, study-wide: A TCR beta motif of several highly homologous variants seemed to mark ankylosing spondylitis blood.

The chain employs TRBV5-1 and TRBJ1-3; D is uncertain. Sequenced input: blood, either unsorted or a sorted T cell fraction (not recorded which). The clonotype comes from a male donor with ankylosing spondylitis. The CDR3 DNA reads TGCGCCAGCAGCCTACGCCCTGGAAACACCATATATTTT. This codes for CASSLRPGNTIYF.